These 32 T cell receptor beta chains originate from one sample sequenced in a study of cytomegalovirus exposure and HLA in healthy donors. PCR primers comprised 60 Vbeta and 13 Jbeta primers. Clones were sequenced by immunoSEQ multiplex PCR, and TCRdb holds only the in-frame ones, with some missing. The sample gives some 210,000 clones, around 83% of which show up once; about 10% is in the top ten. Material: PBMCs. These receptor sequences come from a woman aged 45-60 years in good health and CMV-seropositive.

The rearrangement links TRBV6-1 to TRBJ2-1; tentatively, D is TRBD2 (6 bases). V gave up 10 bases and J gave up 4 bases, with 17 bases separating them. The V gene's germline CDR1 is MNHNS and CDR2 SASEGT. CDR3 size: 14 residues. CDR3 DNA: TGTGCCACCTGTTGGGGAGGACTATACAATGAGCAGTTCTTC. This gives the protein CATCWGGLYNEQFF.

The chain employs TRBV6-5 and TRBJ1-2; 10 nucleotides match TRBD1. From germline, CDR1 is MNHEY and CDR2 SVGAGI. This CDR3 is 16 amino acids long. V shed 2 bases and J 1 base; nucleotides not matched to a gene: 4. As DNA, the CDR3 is TGTGCCAGCAGTTACGCGGGACAGGGGTTTAACTATGGCTACACCTTC. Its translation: CASSYAGQGFNYGYTF.

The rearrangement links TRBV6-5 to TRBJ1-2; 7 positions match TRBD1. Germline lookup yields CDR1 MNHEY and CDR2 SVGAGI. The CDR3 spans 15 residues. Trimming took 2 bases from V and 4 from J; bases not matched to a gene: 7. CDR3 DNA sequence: TGTGCCAGCAGTTACCGAACAGGGGATTTCTATGGCTACACCTTC. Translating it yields CASSYRTGDFYGYTF.

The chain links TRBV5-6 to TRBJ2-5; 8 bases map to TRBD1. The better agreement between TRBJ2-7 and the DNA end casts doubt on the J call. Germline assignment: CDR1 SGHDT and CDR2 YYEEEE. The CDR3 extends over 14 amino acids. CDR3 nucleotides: TGTGCCAGCGAACGACAGGGGTTAGCCTACGAGCAGTACTTC. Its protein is CASERQGLAYEQYF.

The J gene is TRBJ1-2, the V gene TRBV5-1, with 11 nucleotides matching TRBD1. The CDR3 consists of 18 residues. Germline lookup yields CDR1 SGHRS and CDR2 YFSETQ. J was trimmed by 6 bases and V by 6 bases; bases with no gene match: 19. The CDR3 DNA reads TGCGCCAGCACCACTTGGGACAGGGGGAACCCAGGGGGGGATGGCTACACCTTC. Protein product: CASTTWDRGNPGGDGYTF.

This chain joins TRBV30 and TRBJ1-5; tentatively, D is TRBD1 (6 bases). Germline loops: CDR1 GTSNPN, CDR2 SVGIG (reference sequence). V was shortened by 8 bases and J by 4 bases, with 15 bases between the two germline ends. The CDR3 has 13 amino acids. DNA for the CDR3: TGTGCCGCTGCACAGGGAAATAATCAGCCCCAGCATTTT. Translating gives CAAAQGNNQPQHF.

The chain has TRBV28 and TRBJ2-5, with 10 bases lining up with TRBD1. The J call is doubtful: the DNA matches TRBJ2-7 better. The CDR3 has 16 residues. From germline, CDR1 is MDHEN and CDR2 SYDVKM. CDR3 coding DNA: TGTGCCAGCAGTTTAGCGACCGGGACAGGGGCGGGCGAGCAGTACTTC. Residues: CASSLATGTGAGEQYF.

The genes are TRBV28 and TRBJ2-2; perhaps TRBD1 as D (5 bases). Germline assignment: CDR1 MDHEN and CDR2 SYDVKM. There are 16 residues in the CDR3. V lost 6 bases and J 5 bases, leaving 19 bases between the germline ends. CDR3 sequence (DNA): TGTGCCAGCAGCTCACGGACACTTCCTCTTACCGGGGAGCTGTTTTTT. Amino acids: CASSSRTLPLTGELFF.

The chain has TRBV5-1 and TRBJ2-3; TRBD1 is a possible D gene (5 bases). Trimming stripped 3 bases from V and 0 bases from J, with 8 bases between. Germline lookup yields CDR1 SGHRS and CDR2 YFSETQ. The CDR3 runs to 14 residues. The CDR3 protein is CASSSTASTDTQYF. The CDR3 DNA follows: TGCGCCAGCAGCTCGACAGCTAGCACAGATACGCAGTATTTT.

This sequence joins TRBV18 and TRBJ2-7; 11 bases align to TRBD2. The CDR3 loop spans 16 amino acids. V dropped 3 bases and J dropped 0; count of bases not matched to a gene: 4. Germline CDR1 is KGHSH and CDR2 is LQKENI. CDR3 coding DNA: TGTGCCAGCTCACCCGCTAGCGGGGGGTCCTCCTACGAGCAGTACTTC. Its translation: CASSPASGGSSYEQYF.

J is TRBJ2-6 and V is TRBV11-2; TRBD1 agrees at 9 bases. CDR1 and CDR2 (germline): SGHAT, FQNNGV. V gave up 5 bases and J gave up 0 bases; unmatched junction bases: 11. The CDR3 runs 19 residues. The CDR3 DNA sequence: TGTGCCAGCAGCCGCAAGTGGACAGGGGTTAGCTCTGGGGCCAACGTCCTGACTTTC. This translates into CASSRKWTGVSSGANVLTF. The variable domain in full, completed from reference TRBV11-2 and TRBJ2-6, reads EAGVAQSPRYKIIEKRQSVAFWCNPISGHATLYWYQQILGQGPKLLIQFQNNGVVDDSQLPKDRFSAERLKGVDSTLKIQPAKLEDSAVYLCASSRKWTGVSSGANVLTFGAGSRLTVL.

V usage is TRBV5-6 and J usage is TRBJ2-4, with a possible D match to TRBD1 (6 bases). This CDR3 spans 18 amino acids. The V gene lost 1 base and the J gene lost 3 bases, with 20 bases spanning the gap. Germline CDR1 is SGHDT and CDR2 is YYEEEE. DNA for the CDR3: TGTGCCAGCAGCTTGCGAGTCGTGACAGGTGCTTTCAAAAACATTCAGTACTTC. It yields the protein CASSLRVVTGAFKNIQYF.

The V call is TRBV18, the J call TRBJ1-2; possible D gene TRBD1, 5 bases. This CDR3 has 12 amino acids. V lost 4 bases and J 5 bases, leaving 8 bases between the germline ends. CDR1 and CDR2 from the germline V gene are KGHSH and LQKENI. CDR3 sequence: CASSLRGYGYTF. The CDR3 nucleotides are TGTGCCAGCTCACTAAGGGGTTATGGCTACACCTTC. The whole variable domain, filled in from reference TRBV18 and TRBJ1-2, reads NAGVMQNPRHLVRRRGQEARLRCSPMKGHSHVYWYRQLPEEGLKFMVYLQKENIIDESGMPKERFSAEFPKEGPSILRIQQVVRGDSAAYFCASSLRGYGYTFGSGTRLTVV.

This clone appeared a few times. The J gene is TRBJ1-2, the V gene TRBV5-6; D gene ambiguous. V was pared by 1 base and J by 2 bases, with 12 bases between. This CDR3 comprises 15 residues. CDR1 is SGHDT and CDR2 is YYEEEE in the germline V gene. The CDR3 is CASSLMAGGNYGYTF. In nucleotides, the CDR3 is TGTGCCAGCAGCTTGATGGCGGGTGGAAACTATGGCTACACCTTC.

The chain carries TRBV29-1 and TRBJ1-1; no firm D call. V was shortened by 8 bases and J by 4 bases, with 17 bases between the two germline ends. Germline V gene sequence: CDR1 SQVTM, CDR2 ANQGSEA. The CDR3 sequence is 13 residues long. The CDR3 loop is CSLSLLSGTEAFF. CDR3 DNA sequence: TGCAGCTTATCCCTACTCTCGGGCACTGAAGCTTTCTTT.

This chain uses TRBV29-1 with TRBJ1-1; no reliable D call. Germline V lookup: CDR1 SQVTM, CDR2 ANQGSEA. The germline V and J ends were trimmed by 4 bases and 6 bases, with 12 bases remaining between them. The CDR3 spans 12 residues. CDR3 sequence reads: CSVGSLSPEAFF. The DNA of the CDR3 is TGCAGCGTTGGTTCCCTCTCCCCTGAAGCTTTCTTT.

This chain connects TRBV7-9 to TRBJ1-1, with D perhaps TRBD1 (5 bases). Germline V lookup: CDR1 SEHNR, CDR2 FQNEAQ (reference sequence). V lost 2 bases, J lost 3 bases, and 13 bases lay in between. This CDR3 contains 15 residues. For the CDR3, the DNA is TGTGCCAGCAGCTTATCAGAGACAGCTTACACTGAAGCTTTCTTT. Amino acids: CASSLSETAYTEAFF.

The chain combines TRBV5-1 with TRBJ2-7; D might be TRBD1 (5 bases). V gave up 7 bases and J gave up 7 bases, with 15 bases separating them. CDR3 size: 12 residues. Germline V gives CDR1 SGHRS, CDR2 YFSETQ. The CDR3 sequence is CASGPEGEEQYF. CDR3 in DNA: TGCGCCAGCGGGCCCGAAGGGGAAGAGCAGTACTTC.

CDR3 region: CASGLTGIGTDTQYF. The DNA of the CDR3 is TGTGCTAGTGGTCTCACAGGGATCGGGACAGATACGCAGTATTTT. The rearrangement joins TRBV12-5 to TRBJ2-3, with D tentatively TRBD1 (6 bases). The CDR3 covers 15 residues. Germline CDR1 and CDR2: LGHNT and FRNRAP. Trimming left V 5 bases short and J 3 bases short, with 15 bases between.

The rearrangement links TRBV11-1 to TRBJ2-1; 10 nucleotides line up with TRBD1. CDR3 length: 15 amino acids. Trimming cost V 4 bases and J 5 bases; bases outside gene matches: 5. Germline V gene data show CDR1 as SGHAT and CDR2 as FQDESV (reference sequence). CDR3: CASSSRDRGNNEQFF. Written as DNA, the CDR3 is TGTGCCAGCAGCTCCCGGGACAGGGGAAACAATGAGCAGTTCTTC.

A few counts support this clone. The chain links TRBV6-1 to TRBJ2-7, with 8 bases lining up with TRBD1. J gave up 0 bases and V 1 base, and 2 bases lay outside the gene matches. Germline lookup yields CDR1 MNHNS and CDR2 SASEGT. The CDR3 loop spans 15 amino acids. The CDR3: CASSEGQGNSYEQYF. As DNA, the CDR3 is TGTGCCAGCAGTGAAGGACAGGGGAACTCCTACGAGCAGTACTTC.

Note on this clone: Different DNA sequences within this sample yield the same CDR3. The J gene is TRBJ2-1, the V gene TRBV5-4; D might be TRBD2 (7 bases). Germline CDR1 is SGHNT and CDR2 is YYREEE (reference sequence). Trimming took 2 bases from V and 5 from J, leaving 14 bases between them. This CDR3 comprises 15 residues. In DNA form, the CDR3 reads TGTGCCAGCAGCTTAGGGGGGAGGGCCCACAATGAGCAGTTCTTC. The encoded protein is CASSLGGRAHNEQFF.

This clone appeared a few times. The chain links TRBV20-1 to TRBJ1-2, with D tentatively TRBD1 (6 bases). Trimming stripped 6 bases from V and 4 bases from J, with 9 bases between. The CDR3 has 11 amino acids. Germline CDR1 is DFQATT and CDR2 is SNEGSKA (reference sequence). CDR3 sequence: CSARQAYGYTF. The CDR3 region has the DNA TGCAGTGCACGACAGGCCTATGGCTACACCTTC.

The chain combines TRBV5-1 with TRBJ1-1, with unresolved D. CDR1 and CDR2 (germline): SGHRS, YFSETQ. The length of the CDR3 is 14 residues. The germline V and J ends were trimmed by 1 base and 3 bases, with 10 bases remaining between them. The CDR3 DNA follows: TGCGCCAGCAGCTTGCAGATCCCCGACACTGAAGCTTTCTTT. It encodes CASSLQIPDTEAFF. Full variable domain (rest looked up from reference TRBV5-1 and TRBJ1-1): KAGVTQTPRYLIKTRGQQVTLSCSPISGHRSVSWYQQTPGQGLQFLFEYFSETQRNKGNFPGRFSGRQFSNSRSEMNVSTLELGDSALYLCASSLQIPDTEAFFGQGTRLTVV.

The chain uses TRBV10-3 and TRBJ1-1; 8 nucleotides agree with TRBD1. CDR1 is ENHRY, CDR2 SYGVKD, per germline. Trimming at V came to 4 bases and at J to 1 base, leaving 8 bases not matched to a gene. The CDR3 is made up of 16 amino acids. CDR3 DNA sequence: TGTGCCATCAGTGGTCTCCGGGACAGGAGGAACACTGAAGCTTTCTTT. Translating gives CAISGLRDRRNTEAFF.

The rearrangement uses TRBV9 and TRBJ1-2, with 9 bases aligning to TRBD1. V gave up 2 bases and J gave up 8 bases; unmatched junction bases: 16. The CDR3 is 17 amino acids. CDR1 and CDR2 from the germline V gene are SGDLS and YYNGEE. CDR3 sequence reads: CASSVRLDWTGDRGYTF. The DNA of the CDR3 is TGTGCCAGCAGCGTCCGACTCGACTGGACAGGGGATCGGGGCTACACCTTC. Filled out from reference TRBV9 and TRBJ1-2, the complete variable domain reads DSGVTQTPKHLITATGQRVTLRCSPRSGDLSVYWYQQSLDQGLQFLIQYYNGEERAKGNILERFSAQQFPDLHSELNLSSLELGDSALYFCASSVRLDWTGDRGYTFGSGTRLTVV.

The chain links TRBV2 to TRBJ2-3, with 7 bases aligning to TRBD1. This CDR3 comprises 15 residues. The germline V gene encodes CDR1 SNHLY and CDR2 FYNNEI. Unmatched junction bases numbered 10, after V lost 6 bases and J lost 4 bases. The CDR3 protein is CASSPDRDRADTQYF. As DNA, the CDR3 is TGTGCCAGCAGCCCTGACAGGGATAGAGCAGATACGCAGTATTTT.

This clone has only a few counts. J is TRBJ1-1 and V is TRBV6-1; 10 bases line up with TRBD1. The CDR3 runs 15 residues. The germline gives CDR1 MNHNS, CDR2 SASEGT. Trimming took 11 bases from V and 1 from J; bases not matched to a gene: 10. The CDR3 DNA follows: TGTGCCGGACAGGACAGGGGGTCCTGGAACACTGAAGCTTTCTTT. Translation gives CAGQDRGSWNTEAFF.

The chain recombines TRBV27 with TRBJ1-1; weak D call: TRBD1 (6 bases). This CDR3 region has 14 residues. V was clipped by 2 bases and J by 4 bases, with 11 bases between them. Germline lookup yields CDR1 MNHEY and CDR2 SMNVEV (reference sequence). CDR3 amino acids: CASSLGGATTEAFF. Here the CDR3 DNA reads TGTGCCAGCAGTTTAGGGGGGGCCACCACTGAAGCTTTCTTT.

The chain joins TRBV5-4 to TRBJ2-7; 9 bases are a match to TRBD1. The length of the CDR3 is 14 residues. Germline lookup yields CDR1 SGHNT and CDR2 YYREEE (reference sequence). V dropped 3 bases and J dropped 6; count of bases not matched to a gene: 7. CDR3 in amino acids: CASSSYGTGSEQYF. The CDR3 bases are TGTGCCAGCAGCTCATACGGGACAGGGAGCGAGCAGTACTTC.

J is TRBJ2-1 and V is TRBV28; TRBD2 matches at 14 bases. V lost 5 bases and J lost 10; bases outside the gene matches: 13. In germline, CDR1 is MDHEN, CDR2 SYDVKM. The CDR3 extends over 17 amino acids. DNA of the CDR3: TGTGCCAGCAGTACACCAAGACTAGCGGGGGGGCGGAGGGAGCAGTTCTTC. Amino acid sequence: CASSTPRLAGGRREQFF. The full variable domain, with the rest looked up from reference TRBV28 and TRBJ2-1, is DVKVTQSSRYLVKRTGEKVFLECVQDMDHENMFWYRQDPGLGLRLIYFSYDVKMKEKGDIPEGYSVSREKKERFSLILESASTNQTSMYLCASSTPRLAGGRREQFFGPGTRLTVL.

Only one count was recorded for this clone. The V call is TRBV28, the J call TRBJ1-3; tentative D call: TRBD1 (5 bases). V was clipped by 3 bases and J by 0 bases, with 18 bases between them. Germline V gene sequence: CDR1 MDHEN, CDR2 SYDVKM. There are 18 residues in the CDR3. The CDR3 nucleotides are TGTGCCAGCAGTTTCATAGGACACTTGCTACTCTCTGGAAACACCATATATTTT. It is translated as CASSFIGHLLLSGNTIYF.